These 11 T cell receptor beta chains originate from one sample sequenced in a study of identical twins. Each CDR3 protein is one row after TCRdb ran MiXCR on the 5' RACE reads. The data hold fewer than 650,000 distinct CDR3 sequences, with under 8.5% observed a single time. These same records also appear under a second study, on yellow fever vaccine responses in identical twins.

The sample taken for sequencing was PBMCs. The receptors here all came from a woman aged 18-30 years in good health.

This chain uses TRBV7-8 with TRBJ2-5; 12 nucleotides align to TRBD2. The V gene's germline CDR1 is SGHVS and CDR2 FQNEAQ. The CDR3 totals 19 residues. With V trimmed by 0 bases and J by 4 bases, 12 bases remained unmatched. CDR3 DNA sequence: TGTGCCAGCAGCTTAGCGCAGACGACTAGCGGGAGACCGGGAGAGACCCAGTACTTC. It encodes CASSLAQTTSGRPGETQYF.

The V and J genes are TRBV20-1 and TRBJ2-3; TRBD2 aligns across 7 bases. V was pared by 0 bases and J by 4 bases, with 7 bases of the junction left unmatched. Germline CDR1 DFQATT, CDR2 SNEGSKA (reference sequence). The CDR3 length is 15 residues. As DNA, the CDR3 is TGCAGTGCTAGAGATCCCCGGGAGGCCCCAGATACGCAGTATTTT. As protein: CSARDPREAPDTQYF.

This clonotype was recorded a few times. The gene calls are TRBV28 and TRBJ1-3; D is perhaps TRBD1 (5 bases). Germline V gives CDR1 MDHEN, CDR2 SYDVKM. V dropped 0 bases and J dropped 4 bases, with 10 bases sitting between them. The CDR3 has 15 residues. The CDR3 loop is CASSLWGRVGNTIYF. The DNA of the CDR3 is TGTGCCAGCAGTTTATGGGGCAGGGTAGGAAACACCATATATTTT.

This clonotype was detected ten times or more. This chain connects TRBV6-5 to TRBJ2-1; D remains ambiguous. The V end lost 0 bases, the J end lost 6 bases, and 15 bases lay between the germline ends. From germline, CDR1 is MNHEY and CDR2 SVGAGI. There are 16 residues in the CDR3. CDR3 DNA: TGTGCCAGCAGTTACTCGTTGGGTCTACGGTCCAATGAGCAGTTCTTC. Amino acid sequence: CASSYSLGLRSNEQFF.

CDR3 nucleotides: TGTGCCAGCCGACAGCACTCCTACGAGCAGTACGTC. Translating it yields CASRQHSYEQYV. This rearrangement joins TRBV21-1 to TRBJ2-7; the table's D gene call, TRBD1, was not cross checked with the DNA. TRBV21-1 is assigned pseudogene status. The CDR3 contains 12 residues.

The chain carries TRBV12-3 or TRBV12-4 and TRBJ2-3, with 11 bases lining up with TRBD2. The CDR3 totals 17 residues. Trimming cost V 1 base and J 8 bases; bases outside gene matches: 11. The CDR3 spells CASSLVLVTSGIATQYF. CDR3 nucleotides: TGTGCCAGCAGTTTAGTCTTGGTGACTAGCGGGATTGCTACGCAGTATTTT.

The rearrangement uses TRBV15 and TRBJ2-3, with 10 nucleotides matching TRBD2. The germline V gene encodes CDR1 LNHNV and CDR2 YYDKDF (reference sequence). The CDR3 contains 17 residues. V shed 1 base, J shed 4 bases, and the junction held 8 bases outside the gene matches. The CDR3 reads CATSRGVTSGVSDTQYF. CDR3 coding DNA: TGTGCCACCAGCAGAGGGGTAACTAGCGGGGTATCAGATACGCAGTATTTT.

This clonotype was seen a handful of times. The chain uses TRBV15 and TRBJ1-1; possible D gene TRBD1, 6 bases. This CDR3 is built from 15 residues. V was clipped by 2 bases and J by 1 base, with 11 bases between them. The germline gives CDR1 LNHNV, CDR2 YYDKDF (reference sequence). The CDR3 nucleotides read TGTGCCACCAGCAGACGGGGGGCCGAGAACACTGAAGCTTTCTTT. Translation gives CATSRRGAENTEAFF. The variable domain in full, with the rest retrieved from reference TRBV15 and TRBJ1-1, is DAMVIQNPRYQVTQFGKPVTLSCSQTLNHNVMYWYQQKSSQAPKLLFHYYDKDFNNEADTPDNFQSRRPNTSFCFLDIRSPGLGDTAMYLCATSRRGAENTEAFFGQGTRLTVV.

This clonotype has only a few counts. The J gene is TRBJ2-7, the V gene TRBV6-2 or TRBV6-3, with a weak D call TRBD2 (5 bases). Germline-derived CDR1 and CDR2 are MNHEY and SVGEGT. Trimming took off 2 bases at V and 0 bases at J, with 11 bases between the two ends. This CDR3 has 15 residues. In nucleotides, the CDR3 is TGTGCCAGCAGTTACGGTCCTAGCCGCTCCTACGAGCAGTACGTC. Its protein is CASSYGPSRSYEQYV.

In its sample, this clonotype was seen many times. The chain carries TRBV28 and TRBJ2-7, with TRBD2 as a possible D gene (6 bases). Looked up from germline, CDR1 is MDHEN and CDR2 is SYDVKM. The CDR3 has 12 amino acids. Trimming took off 7 bases at V and 3 bases at J, with 10 bases between the two ends. Here the CDR3 reads CASNSGVYEQYF. CDR3 DNA: TGTGCCAGCAATTCGGGAGTCTACGAGCAGTACTTC.

The gene calls are TRBV12-3 or TRBV12-4 and TRBJ1-2; no clear D. The CDR3 runs to 12 residues. The V and J ends lost 5 bases and 7 bases respectively, with 11 bases between them. The CDR3 coding sequence is TGTGCCAGCAGTCCGCATGGAGGTGGCTACACCTTC. Amino acids: CASSPHGGGYTF.